This T cell receptor (beta chain) emerged from a study of blood T cell repertoires in COVID-19. Clinical histories supplied by participants themselves formed the basis of cohort assignment. Germline trimming cut 5 bases from V and 8 bases from J; bases unmatched to any gene: 3. This CDR3 comprises 14 residues. Germline V lookup: CDR1 SGHDN, CDR2 FVKESK. Clones were sequenced by immunoSEQ multiplex PCR, and TCRdb holds only the in-frame ones, with some missing. The sample includes a few hundred thousand clones, around 84% seen only once; the top ten take over 7%. This sequence was found in a woman in her thirties or forties with acute COVID-19. The J gene is TRBJ1-6, the V gene TRBV14, with 10 bases lining up with TRBD1. The specimen sequenced was PBMCs or T cells enriched from blood (not recorded which). The DNA for the CDR3 is TGTGCCAGCAGCTTGACAGGGGGCGATTCACCCCTCCACTTT. Translating gives CASSLTGGDSPLHF.